This T cell receptor (beta chain) was recorded in a study of patients and donors after allogeneic stem cell transplantation. Germline CDR1 and CDR2: DFQATT and SNEGSKA (reference sequence). The V gene end was trimmed by 6 bases and the J gene end by 7 bases; junction bases not matched to a gene: 6. The CDR3 has 13 residues. One entry per CDR3 protein results from TCRdb running MiXCR on the RT-PCR reads. In the table there are 400,000 to 500,000 distinct CDR3 sequences, 16% of which are singletons. This clonotype was observed a few times. The chain is built from TRBV20-1 and TRBJ1-6; TRBD1 agrees at 7 bases. The clonotype originates from a human donor who was either an allogeneic HSCT recipient or a stem cell or donor lymphocyte infusion donor (not recorded which). It is not recorded whose cells these are; they may come from a transplant donor. The material sequenced was blood, either unsorted or a sorted T cell fraction (not recorded which). The CDR3 here is CSAIDRANSPLHF. For the CDR3, the DNA is TGCAGTGCAATCGACAGGGCCAATTCACCCCTCCACTTT.